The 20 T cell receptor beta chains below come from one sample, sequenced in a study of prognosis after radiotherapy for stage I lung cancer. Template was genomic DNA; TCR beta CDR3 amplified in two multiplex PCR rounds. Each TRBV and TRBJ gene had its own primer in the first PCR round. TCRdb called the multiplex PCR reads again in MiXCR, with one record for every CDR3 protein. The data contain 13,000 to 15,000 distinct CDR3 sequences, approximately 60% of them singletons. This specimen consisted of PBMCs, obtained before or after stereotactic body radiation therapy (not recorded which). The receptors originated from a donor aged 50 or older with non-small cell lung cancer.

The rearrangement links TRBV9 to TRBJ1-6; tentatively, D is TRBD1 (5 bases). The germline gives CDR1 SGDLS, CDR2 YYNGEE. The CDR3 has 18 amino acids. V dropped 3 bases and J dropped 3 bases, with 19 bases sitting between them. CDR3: CASSGGPAGRFYNSPLHF. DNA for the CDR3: TGTGCCAGCAGCGGGGGTCCGGCAGGGCGCTTCTATAATTCACCCCTCCACTTT.

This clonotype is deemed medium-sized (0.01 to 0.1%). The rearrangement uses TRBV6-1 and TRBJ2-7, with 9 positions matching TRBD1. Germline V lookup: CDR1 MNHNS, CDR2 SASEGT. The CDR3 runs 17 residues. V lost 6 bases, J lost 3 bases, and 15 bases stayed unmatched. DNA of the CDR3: TGTGCCAGCAGCCGGGACAGGGCGCTGGGGGAAAACTACGAGCAGTACTTC. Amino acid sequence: CASSRDRALGENYEQYF.

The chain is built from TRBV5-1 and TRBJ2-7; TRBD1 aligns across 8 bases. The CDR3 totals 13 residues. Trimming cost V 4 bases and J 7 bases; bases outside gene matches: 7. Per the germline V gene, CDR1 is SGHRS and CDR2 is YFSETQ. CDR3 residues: CASSQGTGGEQYF. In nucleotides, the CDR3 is TGCGCCAGCAGCCAAGGGACAGGAGGTGAGCAGTACTTC.

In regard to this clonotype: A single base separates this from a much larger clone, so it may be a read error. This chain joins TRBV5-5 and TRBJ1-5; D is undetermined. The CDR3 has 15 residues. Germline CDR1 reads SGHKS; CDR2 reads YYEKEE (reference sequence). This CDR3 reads CASSLGGQTNHPQHF. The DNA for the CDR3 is TGTGCCAGCAGCTTGGGAGGCCAGACGAATCATCCCCAGCATTTT.

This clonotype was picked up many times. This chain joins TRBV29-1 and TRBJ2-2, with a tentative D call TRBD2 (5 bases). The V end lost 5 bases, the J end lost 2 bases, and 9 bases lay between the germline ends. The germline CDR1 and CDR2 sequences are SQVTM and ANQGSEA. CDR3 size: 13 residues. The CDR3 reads CSVRTLNTGELFF. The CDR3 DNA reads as TGCAGCGTTAGGACTTTAAACACCGGGGAGCTGTTTTTT.

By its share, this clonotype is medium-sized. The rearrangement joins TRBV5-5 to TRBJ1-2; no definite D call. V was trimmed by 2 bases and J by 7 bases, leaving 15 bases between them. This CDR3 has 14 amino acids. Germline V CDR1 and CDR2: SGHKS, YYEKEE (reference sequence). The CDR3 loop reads CASSLTTERFGYTF. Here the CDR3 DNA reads TGTGCCAGCAGCTTAACAACCGAACGATTTGGCTACACCTTC.

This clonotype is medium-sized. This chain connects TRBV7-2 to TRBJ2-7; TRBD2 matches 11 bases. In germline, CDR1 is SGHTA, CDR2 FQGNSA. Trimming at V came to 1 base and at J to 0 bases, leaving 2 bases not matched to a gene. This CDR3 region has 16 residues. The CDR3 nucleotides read TGTGCCAGCAGCTTAGGTAGCGGGAGGGCCTCCTACGAGCAGTACTTC. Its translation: CASSLGSGRASYEQYF.

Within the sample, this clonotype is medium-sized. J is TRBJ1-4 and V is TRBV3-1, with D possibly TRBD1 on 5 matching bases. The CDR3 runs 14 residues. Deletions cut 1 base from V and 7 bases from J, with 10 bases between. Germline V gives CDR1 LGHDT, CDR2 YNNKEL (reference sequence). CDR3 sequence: CASSQGGGVEKLFF. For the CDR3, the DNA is TGTGCCAGCAGCCAAGGGGGCGGGGTTGAAAAACTGTTTTTT.

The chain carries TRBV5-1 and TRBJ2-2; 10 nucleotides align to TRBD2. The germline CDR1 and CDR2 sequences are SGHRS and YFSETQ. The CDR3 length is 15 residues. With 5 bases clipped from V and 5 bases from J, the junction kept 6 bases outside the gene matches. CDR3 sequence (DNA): TGCGCCAGCAGAGGTACTAGCGGGAATACCGGGGAGCTGTTTTTT. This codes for CASRGTSGNTGELFF.

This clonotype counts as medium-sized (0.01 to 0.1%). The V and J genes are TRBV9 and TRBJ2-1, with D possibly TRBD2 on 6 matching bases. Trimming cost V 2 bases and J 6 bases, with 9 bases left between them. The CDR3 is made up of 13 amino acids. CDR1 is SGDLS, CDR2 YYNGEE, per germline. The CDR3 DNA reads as TGTGCCAGCAGCGTTCACGGGAGCAATGAGCAGTTCTTC. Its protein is CASSVHGSNEQFF.

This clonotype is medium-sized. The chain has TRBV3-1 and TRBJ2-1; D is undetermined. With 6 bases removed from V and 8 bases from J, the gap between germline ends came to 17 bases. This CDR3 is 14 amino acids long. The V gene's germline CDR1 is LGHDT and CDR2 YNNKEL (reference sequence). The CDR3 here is CASSQIDRVHEQFF. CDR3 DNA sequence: TGTGCCAGCAGTCAAATAGACCGGGTCCATGAGCAGTTCTTC.

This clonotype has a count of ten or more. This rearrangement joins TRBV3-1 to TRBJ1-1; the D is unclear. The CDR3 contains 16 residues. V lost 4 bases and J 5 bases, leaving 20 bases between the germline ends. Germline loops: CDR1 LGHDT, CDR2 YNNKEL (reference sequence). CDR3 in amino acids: CASSPTKGTLRTEAFF. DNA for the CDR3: TGTGCCAGCAGCCCGACCAAGGGCACCCTTCGGACTGAAGCTTTCTTT.

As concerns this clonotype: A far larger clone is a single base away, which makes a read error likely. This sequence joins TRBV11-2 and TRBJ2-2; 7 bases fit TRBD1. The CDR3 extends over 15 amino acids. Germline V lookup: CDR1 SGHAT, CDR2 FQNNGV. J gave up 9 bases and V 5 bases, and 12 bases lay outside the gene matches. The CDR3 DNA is TGTGCCAGCAGCGCCTCCGGGACAGTCAGCCGGGAGCTGTTTTTT. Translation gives CASSASGTVSRELFF.

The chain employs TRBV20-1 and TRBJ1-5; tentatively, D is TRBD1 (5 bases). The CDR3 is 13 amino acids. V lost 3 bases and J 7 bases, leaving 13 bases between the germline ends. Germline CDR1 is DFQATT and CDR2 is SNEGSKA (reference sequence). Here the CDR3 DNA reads TGCAGTGCTAGCCCGGACGGGGCCCAGCCCCAGCATTTT. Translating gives CSASPDGAQPQHF.

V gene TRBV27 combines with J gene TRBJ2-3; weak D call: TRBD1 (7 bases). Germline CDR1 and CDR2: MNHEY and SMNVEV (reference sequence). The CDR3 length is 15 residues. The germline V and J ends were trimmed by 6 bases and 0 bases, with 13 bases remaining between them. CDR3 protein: CASSRRDRSTDTQYF. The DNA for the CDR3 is TGTGCCAGCAGCAGGCGGGACAGAAGCACAGATACGCAGTATTTT.

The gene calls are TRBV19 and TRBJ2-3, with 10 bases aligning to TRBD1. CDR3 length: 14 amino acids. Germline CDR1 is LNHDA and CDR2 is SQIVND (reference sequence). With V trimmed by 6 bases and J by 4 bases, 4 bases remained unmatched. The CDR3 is CASRQTGGADTQYF. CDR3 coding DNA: TGTGCCAGTAGACAGACAGGGGGCGCAGATACGCAGTATTTT.

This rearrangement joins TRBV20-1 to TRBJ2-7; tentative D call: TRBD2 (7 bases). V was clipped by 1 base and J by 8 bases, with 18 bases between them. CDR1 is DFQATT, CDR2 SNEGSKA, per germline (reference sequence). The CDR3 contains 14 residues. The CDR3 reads CSARGGGRMYKQYF. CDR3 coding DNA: TGCAGTGCTAGAGGCGGGGGCCGCATGTACAAGCAGTACTTC.

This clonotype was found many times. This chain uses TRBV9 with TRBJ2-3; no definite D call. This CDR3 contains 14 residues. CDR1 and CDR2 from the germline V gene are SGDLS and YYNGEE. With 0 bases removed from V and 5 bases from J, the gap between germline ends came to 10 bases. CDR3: CASSVAYEEDTQYF. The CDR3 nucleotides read TGTGCCAGCAGCGTAGCTTACGAGGAAGATACGCAGTATTTT.

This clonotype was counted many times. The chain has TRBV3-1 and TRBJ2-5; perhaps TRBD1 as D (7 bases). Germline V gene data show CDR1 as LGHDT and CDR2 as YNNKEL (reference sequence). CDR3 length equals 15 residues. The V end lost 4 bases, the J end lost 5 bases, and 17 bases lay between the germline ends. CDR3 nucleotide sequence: TGTGCCAGCAGCCTCAGGCAGGGGGGTGCTGAGACCCAGTACTTC. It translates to CASSLRQGGAETQYF.

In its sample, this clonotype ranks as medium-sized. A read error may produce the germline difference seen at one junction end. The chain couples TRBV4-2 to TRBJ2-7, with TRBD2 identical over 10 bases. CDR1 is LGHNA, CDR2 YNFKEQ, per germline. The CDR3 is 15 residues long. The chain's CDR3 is CASSAGLAASYEQYF. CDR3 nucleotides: TGCGCCAGCAGTGCCGGACTAGCGGCCTCCTACGAGCAGTACTTC.